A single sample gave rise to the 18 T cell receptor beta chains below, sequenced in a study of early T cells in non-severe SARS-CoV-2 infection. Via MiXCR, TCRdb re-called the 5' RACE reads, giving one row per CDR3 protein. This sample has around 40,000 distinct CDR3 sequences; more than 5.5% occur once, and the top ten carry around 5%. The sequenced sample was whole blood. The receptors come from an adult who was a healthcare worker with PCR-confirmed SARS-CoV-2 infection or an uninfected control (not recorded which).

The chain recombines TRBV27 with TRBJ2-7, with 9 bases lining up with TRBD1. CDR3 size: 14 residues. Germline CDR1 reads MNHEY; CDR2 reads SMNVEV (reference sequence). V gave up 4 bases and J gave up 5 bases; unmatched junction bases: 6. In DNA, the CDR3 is TGTGCCAGCAGTTACCGGGACAGGGCCCACGAGCAGTACTTC. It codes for CASSYRDRAHEQYF.

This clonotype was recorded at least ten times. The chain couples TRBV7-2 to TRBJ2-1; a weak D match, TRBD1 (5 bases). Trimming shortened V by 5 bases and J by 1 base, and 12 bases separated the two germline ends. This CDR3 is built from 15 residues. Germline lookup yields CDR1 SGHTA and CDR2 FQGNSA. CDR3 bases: TGTGCCAGCAGCGTGGACACGCAGTCCTACAATGAGCAGTTCTTC. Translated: CASSVDTQSYNEQFF.

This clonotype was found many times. The CDR3 sequence is CASSHTGTGGTYEQYF. CDR3 sequence (DNA): TGTGCCAGCAGCCACACCGGGACAGGAGGAACCTACGAGCAGTACTTC. V and J are TRBV7-2 and TRBJ2-7; 8 nucleotides align to TRBD1. V trimming: 5 bases; J trimming: 2 bases; junction bases outside the gene matches: 11. The germline V gene encodes CDR1 SGHTA and CDR2 FQGNSA. The CDR3 runs to 16 residues.

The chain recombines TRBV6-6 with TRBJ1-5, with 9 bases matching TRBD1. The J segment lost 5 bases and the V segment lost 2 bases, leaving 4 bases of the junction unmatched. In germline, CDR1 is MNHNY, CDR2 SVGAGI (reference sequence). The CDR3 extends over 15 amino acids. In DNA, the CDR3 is TGTGCCAGCAGTTACGCAGGGACAGGGTATCAGCCCCAGCATTTT. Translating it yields CASSYAGTGYQPQHF.

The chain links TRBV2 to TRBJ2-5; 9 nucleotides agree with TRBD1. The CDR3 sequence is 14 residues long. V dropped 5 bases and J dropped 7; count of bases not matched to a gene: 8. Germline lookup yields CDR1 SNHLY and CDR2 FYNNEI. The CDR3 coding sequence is TGTGCCAGCAGTTCTGGACAGGGGATGGTGACCCAGTACTTC. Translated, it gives CASSSGQGMVTQYF.

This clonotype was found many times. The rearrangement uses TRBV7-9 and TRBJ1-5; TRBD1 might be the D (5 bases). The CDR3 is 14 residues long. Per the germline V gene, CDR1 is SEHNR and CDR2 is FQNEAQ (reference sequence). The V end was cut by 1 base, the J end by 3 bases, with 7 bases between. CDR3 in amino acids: CASSLGQINQPQHF. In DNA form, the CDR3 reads TGTGCCAGCAGCTTAGGACAGATCAATCAGCCCCAGCATTTT.

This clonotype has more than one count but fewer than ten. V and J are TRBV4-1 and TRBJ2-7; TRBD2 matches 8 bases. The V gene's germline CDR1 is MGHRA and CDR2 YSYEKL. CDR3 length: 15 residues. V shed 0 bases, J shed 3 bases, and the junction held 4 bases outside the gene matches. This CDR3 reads CASSQDLAGSYEQYF. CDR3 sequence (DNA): TGCGCCAGCAGCCAAGATTTAGCGGGGAGCTACGAGCAGTACTTC.

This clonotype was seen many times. The CDR3 is CASSQDLNREGLMSTDTQYF. The CDR3 nucleotides are TGTGCCAGCAGCCAAGATTTAAATAGAGAGGGCCTAATGTCGACAGATACGCAGTATTTT. This sequence joins TRBV3-1 and TRBJ2-3, with D maybe TRBD2 (5 bases). This CDR3 has 20 amino acids. Germline V gives CDR1 LGHDT, CDR2 YNNKEL (reference sequence). V was clipped by 0 bases and J by 3 bases, with 25 bases between them.

CDR3 residues: CASLDGAGANVLTF. As DNA, the CDR3 is TGTGCCAGTCTGGACGGGGCTGGGGCCAACGTCCTGACTTTC. The genes are TRBV19 and TRBJ2-6; a possible D gene is TRBD2 (5 bases). This CDR3 contains 14 residues. Between the trimmed V and J ends, which lost 8 bases and 2 bases, there was a span of 10 bases. CDR1 and CDR2 (germline): LNHDA, SQIVND (reference sequence).

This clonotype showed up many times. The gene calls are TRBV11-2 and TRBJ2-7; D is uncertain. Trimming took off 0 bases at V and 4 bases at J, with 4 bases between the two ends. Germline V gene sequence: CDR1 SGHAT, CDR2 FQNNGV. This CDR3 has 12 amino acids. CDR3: CASSLDRYEQYF. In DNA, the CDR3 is TGTGCCAGCAGCTTAGACAGATACGAGCAGTACTTC.

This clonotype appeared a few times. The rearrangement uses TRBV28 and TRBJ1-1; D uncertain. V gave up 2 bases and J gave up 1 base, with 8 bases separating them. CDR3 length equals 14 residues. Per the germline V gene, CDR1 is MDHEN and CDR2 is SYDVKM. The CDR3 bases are TGTGCCAGCAGTTTAGGGCAGAAGAACACTGAAGCTTTCTTT. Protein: CASSLGQKNTEAFF.

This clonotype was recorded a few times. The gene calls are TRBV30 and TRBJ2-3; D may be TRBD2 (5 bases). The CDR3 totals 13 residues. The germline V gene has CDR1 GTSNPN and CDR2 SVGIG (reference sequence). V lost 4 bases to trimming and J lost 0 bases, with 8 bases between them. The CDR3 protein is CAWKGGSTDTQYF. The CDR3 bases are TGTGCCTGGAAAGGCGGGAGCACAGATACGCAGTATTTT.

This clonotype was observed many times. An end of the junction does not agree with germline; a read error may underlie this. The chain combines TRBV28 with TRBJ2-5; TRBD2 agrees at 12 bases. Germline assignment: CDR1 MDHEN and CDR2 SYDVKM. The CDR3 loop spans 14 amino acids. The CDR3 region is CASNFGLAGPRWDF. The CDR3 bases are TGTGCCAGCAATTTTGGACTAGCGGGACCCAGATGGGACTTC.

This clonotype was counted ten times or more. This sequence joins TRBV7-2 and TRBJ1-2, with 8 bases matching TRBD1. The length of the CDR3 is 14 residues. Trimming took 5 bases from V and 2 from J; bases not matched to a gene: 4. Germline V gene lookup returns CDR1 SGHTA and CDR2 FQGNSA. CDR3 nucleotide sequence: TGTGCCAGCAGCCCCGGACAGGGAAACTATGGCTACACCTTC. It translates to CASSPGQGNYGYTF.

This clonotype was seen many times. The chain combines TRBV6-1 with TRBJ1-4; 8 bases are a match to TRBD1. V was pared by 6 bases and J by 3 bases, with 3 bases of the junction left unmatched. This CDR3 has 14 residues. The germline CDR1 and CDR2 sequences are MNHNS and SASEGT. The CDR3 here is CASRTGQANEKLFF. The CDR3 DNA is TGTGCCAGCAGAACGGGACAGGCTAATGAAAAACTGTTTTTT.

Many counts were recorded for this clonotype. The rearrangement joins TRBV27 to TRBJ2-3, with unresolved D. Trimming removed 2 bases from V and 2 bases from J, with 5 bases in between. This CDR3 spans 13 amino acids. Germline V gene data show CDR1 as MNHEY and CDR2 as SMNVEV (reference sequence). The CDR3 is CASSLSFTDTQYF. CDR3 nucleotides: TGTGCCAGCAGTTTAAGCTTCACAGATACGCAGTATTTT.

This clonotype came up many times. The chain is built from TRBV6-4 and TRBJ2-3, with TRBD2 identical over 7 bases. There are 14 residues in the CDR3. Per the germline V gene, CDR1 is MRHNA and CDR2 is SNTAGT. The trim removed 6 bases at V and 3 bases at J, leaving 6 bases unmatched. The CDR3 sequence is CASSPTGLTDTQYF. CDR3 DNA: TGTGCCAGCAGCCCCACGGGACTAACAGATACGCAGTATTTT.

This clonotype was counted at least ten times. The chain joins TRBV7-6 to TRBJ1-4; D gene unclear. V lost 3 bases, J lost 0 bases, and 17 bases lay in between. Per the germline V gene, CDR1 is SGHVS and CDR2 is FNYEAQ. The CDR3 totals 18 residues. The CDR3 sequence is CASSFSAGDIATNEKLFF. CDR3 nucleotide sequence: TGTGCCAGCAGCTTTTCAGCGGGAGATATCGCAACTAATGAAAAACTGTTTTTT.